This T cell receptor (beta chain) was observed in a study of blood T cell repertoires in COVID-19. The data were produced by immunoSEQ multiplex PCR, yet TCRdb's version contains in-frame clones alone and is incomplete. The data hold around 60,000 clones, with 85% to 90% observed a single time. Germline V CDR1 and CDR2: SGHTA, FQGNSA. V shed 3 bases, J shed 8 bases, and the junction held 8 bases outside the gene matches. This CDR3 region has 15 residues. The clonotype originates from a human donor with active COVID-19. The donor label of this sample is uncertain. The J gene is TRBJ1-1, the V gene TRBV7-2; 11 bases are a match to TRBD1. Material: peripheral blood. For the CDR3, the DNA is TGTGCCAGCAGCTTCCCGGACAGGGGGCGGTTCGAAGCTTTCTTT. Its translation: CASSFPDRGRFEAFF.